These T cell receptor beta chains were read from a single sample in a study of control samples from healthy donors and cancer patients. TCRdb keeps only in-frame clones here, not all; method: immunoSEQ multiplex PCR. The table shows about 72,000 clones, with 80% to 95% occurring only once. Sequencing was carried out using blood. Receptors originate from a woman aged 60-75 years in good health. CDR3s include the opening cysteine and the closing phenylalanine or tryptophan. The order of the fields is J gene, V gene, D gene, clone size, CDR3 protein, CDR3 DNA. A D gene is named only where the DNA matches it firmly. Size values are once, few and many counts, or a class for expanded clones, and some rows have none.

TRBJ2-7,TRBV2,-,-,CASTPVGSSYEQYF,TGTGCCAGCACCCCGGTAGGGAGCTCCTACGAGCAGTACTTC
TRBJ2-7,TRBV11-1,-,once,CASSLSGRGTYEQYF,TGTGCCAGCAGCTTATCCGGACGCGGGACCTACGAGCAGTACTTC
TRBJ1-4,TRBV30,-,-,CAWRQNNEKLFF,TGTGCCTGGAGACAGAATAATGAAAAACTGTTTTTT
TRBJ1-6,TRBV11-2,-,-,CASSPGGGDNSPLHF,TGTGCCAGCAGCCCGGGAGGCGGAGATAATTCACCCCTCCACTTT
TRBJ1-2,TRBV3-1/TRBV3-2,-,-,CASRSTGGYGYTF,TGTGCCAGCAGGTCTACGGGGGGCTATGGCTACACCTTC
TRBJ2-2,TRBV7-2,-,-,CASSPRAINTGELFF,TGTGCCAGCAGCCCCCGGGCGATAAACACCGGGGAGCTGTTTTTT
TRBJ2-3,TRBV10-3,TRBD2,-,CAISASSGRVPDTQYF,TGTGCCATCAGCGCTTCTAGCGGGAGGGTGCCAGATACGCAGTATTTT
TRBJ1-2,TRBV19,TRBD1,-,CASSRRTGENYGYTF,TGTGCCAGTAGCCGACGGACAGGGGAAAACTATGGCTACACCTTC
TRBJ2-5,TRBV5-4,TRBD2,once,CASSRAGEETQYF,TGTGCCAGCAGCCGAGCGGGAGAAGAGACCCAGTACTTC
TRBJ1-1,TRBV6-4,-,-,CASSVAGNTEAFF,TGTGCCAGCAGTGTGGCGGGGAACACTGAAGCTTTCTTT
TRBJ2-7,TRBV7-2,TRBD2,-,CASSLGLAGTYEQYF,TGTGCCAGCAGCTTGGGACTAGCGGGGACCTACGAGCAGTACTTC
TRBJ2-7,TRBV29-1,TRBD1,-,CSVMRTGGVEQYF,TGCAGCGTCATGAGGACAGGGGGCGTAGAGCAGTACTTC
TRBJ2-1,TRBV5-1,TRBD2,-,CASSSGLAGGNEQFF,TGCGCCAGCAGCTCTGGACTAGCGGGAGGGAATGAGCAGTTCTTC
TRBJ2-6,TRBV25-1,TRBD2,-,CASSGSNSGRTGANVLTF,TGTGCCAGCAGTGGGAGTAATAGCGGGAGGACTGGGGCCAACGTCCTGACTTTC
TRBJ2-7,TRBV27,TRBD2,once,CASGRAGAYEQYF,TGTGCCAGCGGGAGAGCGGGAGCCTACGAGCAGTACTTC
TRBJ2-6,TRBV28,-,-,CASRGRSGANVLTF,TGTGCCAGCAGGGGCCGCTCTGGGGCCAACGTCCTGACTTTC
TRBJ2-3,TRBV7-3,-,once,CASSSGGERTDTQYF,TGTGCCAGCAGCTCAGGAGGGGAGCGCACAGATACGCAGTATTTT
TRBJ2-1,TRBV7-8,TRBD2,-,CASSTQPGLAGGGLYNEQFF,TGTGCCAGCAGCACCCAGCCGGGACTAGCGGGAGGGGGCCTCTACAATGAGCAGTTCTTC
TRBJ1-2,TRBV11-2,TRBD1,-,CASSSQPLTGARYGYTF,TGTGCCAGCAGCTCCCAACCCCTAACAGGGGCCCGCTATGGCTACACCTTC
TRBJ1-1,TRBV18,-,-,CASSQGENTEAFF,TGTGCCAGCTCGCAGGGCGAGAACACTGAAGCTTTCTTT
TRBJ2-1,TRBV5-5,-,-,CASSLVGSFRGEQFF,TGTGCCAGCAGCTTGGTCGGGAGTTTTAGAGGTGAGCAGTTCTTC
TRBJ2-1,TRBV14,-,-,CASTPLGASYNEQFF,TGTGCCAGCACTCCTTTGGGAGCATCATACAATGAGCAGTTCTTC
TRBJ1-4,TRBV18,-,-,CASSPVEQTTNEKLFF,TGTGCCAGCTCACCAGTGGAACAGACAACTAATGAAAAACTGTTTTTT
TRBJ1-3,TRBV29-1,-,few,CSVEDFAAGNTIYF,TGCAGCGTTGAAGATTTCGCTGCTGGAAACACCATATATTTT
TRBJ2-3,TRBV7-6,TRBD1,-,CASSLGYRDREQDTQYF,TGTGCCAGCAGCTTAGGGTACCGGGACAGGGAACAAGATACGCAGTATTTT
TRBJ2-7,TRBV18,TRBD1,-,CASSLGQGRREQYF,TGTGCCAGCTCACTTGGACAGGGACGACGAGAGCAGTACTTC
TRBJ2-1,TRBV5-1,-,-,CASSLVRAWDEQFF,TGCGCCAGCAGCTTGGTCAGGGCCTGGGATGAGCAGTTCTTC
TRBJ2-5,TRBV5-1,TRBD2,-,CASSLEAREAQYF,TGCGCCAGCAGCTTGGAGGCCCGGGAGGCCCAGTACTTC
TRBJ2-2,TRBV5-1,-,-,CASSLAYSFVANTGELFF,TGCGCCAGCAGCTTGGCCTATTCTTTCGTAGCGAACACCGGGGAGCTGTTTTTT
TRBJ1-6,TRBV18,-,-,CASSPANSPLHF,TGTGCCAGCTCACCCGCTAATTCACCCCTCCACTTT
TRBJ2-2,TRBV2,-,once,CASREDGNTGELFF,TGTGCCAGCAGGGAGGACGGGAACACCGGGGAGCTGTTTTTT
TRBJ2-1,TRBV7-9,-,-,CASTPIDEQFF,TGTGCCAGCACCCCTATTGATGAGCAGTTCTTC
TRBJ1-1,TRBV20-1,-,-,CSASETTDTEAFF,TGCAGTGCTAGTGAAACGACGGACACTGAAGCTTTCTTT
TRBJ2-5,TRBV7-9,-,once,CASSLLEFQETQYF,TGTGCCAGCAGCTTATTAGAATTCCAAGAGACCCAGTACTTC
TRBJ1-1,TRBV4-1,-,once,CASSPPTRRRGDTEAFF,TGCGCCAGCAGCCCTCCAACCCGGAGGCGGGGGGACACTGAAGCTTTCTTT
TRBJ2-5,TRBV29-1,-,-,CSVTPTETQYF,TGCAGCGTCACACCGACAGAGACCCAGTACTTC
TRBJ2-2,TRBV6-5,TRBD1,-,CASRRGQTNTGELFF,TGTGCCAGCAGGAGGGGACAGACGAACACCGGGGAGCTGTTTTTT
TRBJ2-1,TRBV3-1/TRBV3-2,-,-,CASRLGAADNEQFF,TGTGCCAGCAGACTAGGGGCAGCGGACAATGAGCAGTTCTTC
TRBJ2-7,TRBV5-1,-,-,CASSLVPNRNTLSYEQYF,TGCGCCAGCAGCTTGGTCCCCAACCGGAACACCCTCTCCTACGAGCAGTACTTC
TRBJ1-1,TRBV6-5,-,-,CASSPHIGGTEAFF,TGTGCCAGCAGTCCACATATAGGAGGCACTGAAGCTTTCTTT
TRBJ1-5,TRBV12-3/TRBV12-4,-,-,CASSLGGSQPQHF,TGTGCCAGCAGTTTAGGGGGAAGCCAGCCCCAGCATTTT
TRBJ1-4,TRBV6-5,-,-,CASSYVGHSNEKLFF,TGTGCCAGCAGTTACGTGGGACACAGTAATGAAAAACTGTTTTTT
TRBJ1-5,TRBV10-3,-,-,CATHNSSNQPQHF,TGTGCCACCCACAATTCTAGCAATCAGCCCCAGCATTTT
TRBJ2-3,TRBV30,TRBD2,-,CAWRMGLAADTQYF,TGTGCCTGGAGGATGGGACTAGCGGCAGATACGCAGTATTTT
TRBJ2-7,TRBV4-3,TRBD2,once,CASSRDLAGLYEQYF,TGCGCCAGCAGCCGGGATCTAGCGGGTCTCTACGAGCAGTACTTC